This TCR beta chain came from a study of T cells in Graves' hyperthyroidism and ophthalmopathy. Study-wide points: Model-based prediction identified ophthalmopathy a median about 6 months prior to its onset.

This clonotype was counted between two and nine times. The antigen remains undetermined. The TCR beta CDR3 regions underwent amplification using RNA transcripts as the source. Researchers ran a first-round RT-PCR on the TCR CDR3 using the HTBI primer set. TCRdb re-derived calls from the multiplex PCR reads in MiXCR, one entry per CDR3 protein. Found here are 300,000 to 400,000 distinct CDR3 sequences, more than 11% of them singletons; the top ten hold approximately 10%. Hyperthyroidism was newly diagnosed in patients aged 18 to 65 (duration under 2 months). The study based diagnoses on clinical symptoms, serum thyroxine and TRAb, thyroid ultrasound and orbital computed tomography. This CDR3 contains 14 residues. Per the germline V gene, CDR1 is SQVTM and CDR2 is ANQGSEA. Trimming took off 3 bases at V and 5 bases at J, with 16 bases between the two ends.

What was sequenced was blood. V gene TRBV29-1 combines with J gene TRBJ1-2; D is possibly TRBD1 (5 bases). This clonotype was sampled from a woman aged 60-70 years with Graves' hyperthyroidism. The CDR3 sequence: CSVDQGATGYGYTF. DNA of the CDR3: TGCAGCGTTGATCAAGGGGCCACAGGTTATGGCTACACCTTC.